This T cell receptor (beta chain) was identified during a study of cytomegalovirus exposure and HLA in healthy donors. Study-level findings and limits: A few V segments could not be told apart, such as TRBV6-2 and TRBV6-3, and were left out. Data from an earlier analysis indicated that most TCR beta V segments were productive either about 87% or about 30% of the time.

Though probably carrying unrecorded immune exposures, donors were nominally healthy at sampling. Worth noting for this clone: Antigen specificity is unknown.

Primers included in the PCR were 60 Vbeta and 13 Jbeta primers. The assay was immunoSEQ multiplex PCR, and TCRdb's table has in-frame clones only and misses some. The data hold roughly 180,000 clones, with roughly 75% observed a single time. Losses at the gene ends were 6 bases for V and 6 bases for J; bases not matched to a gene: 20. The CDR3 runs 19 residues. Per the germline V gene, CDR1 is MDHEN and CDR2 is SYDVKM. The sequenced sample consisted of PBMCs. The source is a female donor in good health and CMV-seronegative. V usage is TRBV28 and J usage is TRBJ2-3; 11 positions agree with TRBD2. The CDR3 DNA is TGTGCCAGCAGCCCACCGGGGGCTACTAGCGGGGGACTACAGGATACGCAGTATTTT. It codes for CASSPPGATSGGLQDTQYF.